This entry lists 32 T cell receptor beta chains sequenced from one sample in a study of Ad26.COV2.S vaccination and SARS-CoV-2 variants. Specified treatment: some 19 received Ad26.COV2.S at low or high dose, single or two shots; about 5 received placebo; per-sample allocation not given. Day 63 following the first vaccine or placebo injection was when the samples were taken. The table came from immunoSEQ multiplex PCR; TCRdb's copy has only in-frame clones and leaves some out. The table lists 300,000 to 400,000 clones, approximately 86% of them singletons. Specimen: peripheral blood, collected in a trial of Ad26.COV2.S vaccine versus placebo. These TCRs come from a person between 18 and 65 years old who received the Ad26.COV2.S COVID-19 vaccine or a placebo.

The chain combines TRBV18 with TRBJ1-4, with a weak D call TRBD1 (5 bases). The germline gives CDR1 KGHSH, CDR2 LQKENI. CDR3 size: 19 residues. V shed 0 bases and J shed 3 bases, with 20 bases lying between them. This chain's CDR3 is CASSPPGALFRGANEKLFF. CDR3 DNA sequence: TGTGCCAGCTCACCACCAGGGGCATTATTCAGAGGGGCTAATGAAAAACTGTTTTTT. Together with reference TRBV18 and TRBJ1-4, the CDR3 gives the full variable domain: NAGVMQNPRHLVRRRGQEARLRCSPMKGHSHVYWYRQLPEEGLKFMVYLQKENIIDESGMPKERFSAEFPKEGPSILRIQQVVRGDSAAYFCASSPPGALFRGANEKLFFGSGTQLSVL.

The genes are TRBV5-4 and TRBJ1-1, with TRBD1 as a possible D gene (5 bases). CDR1 SGHNT and CDR2 YYREEE come from the germline V gene (reference sequence). The V end lost 3 bases, the J end lost 1 base, and 19 bases lay between the germline ends. The CDR3 sequence is 17 residues long. CDR3 sequence (DNA): TGTGCCAGCAGCTCCTTAACAAAATGGGACGGGAACACTGAAGCTTTCTTT. Amino acids: CASSSLTKWDGNTEAFF.

The chain joins TRBV30 to TRBJ1-5; TRBD1 might be the D (5 bases). V lost 3 bases and J 5 bases, leaving 8 bases between the germline ends. This CDR3 has 12 residues. CDR1 is GTSNPN, CDR2 SVGIG, per germline (reference sequence). DNA of the CDR3: TGTGCCTGGAGCCCGGGGGATCAGCCCCAGCATTTT. It translates to CAWSPGDQPQHF. Complete variable domain (other parts from reference TRBV30 and TRBJ1-5): SQTIHQWPATLVQPVGSPLSLECTVEGTSNPNLYWYRQAAGRGLQLLFYSVGIGQISSEVPQNLSASRPQDRQFILSSKKLLLSDSGFYLCAWSPGDQPQHFGDGTRLSIL.

This clone occurred once. This sample also contains other DNA sequences that code for the same CDR3. The rearrangement joins TRBV5-1 to TRBJ1-1; 8 bases line up with TRBD1. Trimming took 4 bases from V and 1 from J; bases not matched to a gene: 3. The CDR3 covers 14 residues. In germline, CDR1 is SGHRS, CDR2 YFSETQ. The CDR3 sequence: CASSRGTGNTEAFF. The CDR3 DNA reads as TGCGCCAGCAGCCGTGGGACAGGGAACACTGAAGCTTTCTTT. Based on the CDR3 plus reference TRBV5-1 and TRBJ1-1, the full variable domain is KAGVTQTPRYLIKTRGQQVTLSCSPISGHRSVSWYQQTPGQGLQFLFEYFSETQRNKGNFPGRFSGRQFSNSRSEMNVSTLELGDSALYLCASSRGTGNTEAFFGQGTRLTVV.

The genes are TRBV6-2 or TRBV6-3 and TRBJ2-7; D ambiguous. The CDR3 loop spans 11 amino acids. V shed 5 bases and J shed 2 bases, with 4 bases lying between them. Germline CDR1 is MNHEY and CDR2 is SVGEGT. In DNA form, the CDR3 reads TGTGCCAGCAGTAATACCTACGAGCAGTACTTC. Encoded protein: CASSNTYEQYF.

The genes are TRBV25-1 and TRBJ1-2; 7 bases agree with TRBD1. Unmatched junction bases numbered 10, after V lost 4 bases and J lost 8 bases. This CDR3 region has 14 residues. The germline V gene encodes CDR1 MGHDK and CDR2 SYGVNS. The CDR3 here is CASSATTGIKGYTF. CDR3 nucleotide sequence: TGTGCCAGCAGTGCTACGACAGGGATCAAGGGCTACACCTTC.

The chain links TRBV7-9 to TRBJ2-5, with a possible D match to TRBD1 (6 bases). CDR1 is SEHNR, CDR2 FQNEAQ, per germline (reference sequence). The CDR3 totals 14 residues. The V end was cut by 3 bases, the J end by 3 bases, with 11 bases between. The CDR3 DNA reads TGTGCCAGCAGCTTTAGAACAGGGAAAGAGACCCAGTACTTC. Protein sequence: CASSFRTGKETQYF.

The chain employs TRBV4-2 and TRBJ2-2; 7 bases fit TRBD2. V was pared by 0 bases and J by 3 bases, with 4 bases of the junction left unmatched. CDR1 is LGHNA, CDR2 YNFKEQ, per germline. CDR3 length equals 16 residues. The CDR3 loop reads CASSQDRGDYTGELFF. CDR3 sequence (DNA): TGTGCCAGCAGCCAAGATCGGGGGGACTACACCGGGGAGCTGTTTTTT.

The rearrangement joins TRBV10-3 to TRBJ2-7; D is undetermined. CDR1 is ENHRY and CDR2 is SYGVKD in the germline V gene. CDR3 length: 13 residues. V was clipped by 7 bases and J by 4 bases, with 14 bases between them. The CDR3 region has the DNA TGTGCCATCACCGCAGGACCTACATACGAGCAGTACTTC. Its protein product is CAITAGPTYEQYF.

This clone was seen a few times. CDR3 DNA sequence: TGCGCCAGCAGCCTGGAACCCGCTATGGGAGGCTACACCTTC. Protein product: CASSLEPAMGGYTF. The V and J genes are TRBV5-1 and TRBJ1-2; unclear D gene. The germline gives CDR1 SGHRS, CDR2 YFSETQ. V was trimmed by 4 bases and J by 8 bases, leaving 18 bases between them. The CDR3 has 14 residues.

The V and J genes are TRBV6-6 and TRBJ2-7, with 8 bases fitting TRBD1. The CDR3 contains 15 residues. Germline CDR1 and CDR2: MNHNY and SVGAGI (reference sequence). V lost 2 bases, J lost 1 base, and 4 bases stayed unmatched. CDR3 DNA: TGTGCCAGCAGTTACCCGGGACAGGCATCCTACGAGCAGTACTTC. This encodes CASSYPGQASYEQYF.

The chain uses TRBV18 and TRBJ2-2, with D possibly matching TRBD1 (6 bases). Trimming pared 3 bases from V and 8 bases from J, leaving 16 bases between. Germline V CDR1 and CDR2: KGHSH, LQKENI. CDR3 length: 15 residues. The CDR3 loop reads CASSPNTGSPGELFF. For the CDR3, the DNA is TGTGCCAGCTCACCTAACACAGGGTCCCCGGGGGAGCTGTTTTTT.

The chain carries TRBV27 and TRBJ2-5; 10 bases line up with TRBD2. Germline-derived CDR1 and CDR2 are MNHEY and SMNVEV (reference sequence). Trimming removed 5 bases from V and 1 base from J; junction bases left unmatched: 10. The CDR3 extends over 17 amino acids. CDR3 residues: CASSPLLAGGSQETQYF. CDR3 DNA sequence: TGTGCCAGCAGTCCCCTCTTAGCGGGGGGTTCCCAAGAGACCCAGTACTTC.

V and J are TRBV5-4 and TRBJ1-2; D is uncertain. CDR1 and CDR2 (germline): SGHNT, YYREEE (reference sequence). This CDR3 has 14 residues. V lost 0 bases, J lost 5 bases, and 11 bases lay in between. The DNA of the CDR3 is TGTGCCAGCAGCTTGGGCGGGGTGGAATATGGCTACACCTTC. Translated, it gives CASSLGGVEYGYTF. Variable domain in full (rest from reference TRBV5-4 and TRBJ1-2): ETGVTQSPTHLIKTRGQQVTLRCSSQSGHNTVSWYQQALGQGPQFIFQYYREEENGRGNFPPRFSGLQFPNYSSELNVNALELDDSALYLCASSLGGVEYGYTFGSGTRLTVV.

This rearrangement joins TRBV19 to TRBJ1-2, with TRBD1 matching over 8 bases. V was pared by 6 bases and J by 0 bases, with 3 bases of the junction left unmatched. This CDR3 has 14 residues. CDR1 and CDR2 (germline): LNHDA, SQIVND (reference sequence). This CDR3 is CASSQTGANYGYTF. CDR3 bases: TGTGCCAGTAGCCAGACAGGGGCTAACTATGGCTACACCTTC. The whole variable domain, remainder taken from reference TRBV19 and TRBJ1-2, is DGGITQSPKYLFRKEGQNVTLSCEQNLNHDAMYWYRQDPGQGLRLIYYSQIVNDFQKGDIAEGYSVSREKKESFPLTVTSAQKNPTAFYLCASSQTGANYGYTFGSGTRLTVV.

This chain joins TRBV5-4 and TRBJ2-7; 8 positions agree with TRBD2. Germline values: CDR1 SGHNT, CDR2 YYREEE (reference sequence). The trim removed 0 bases at V and 2 bases at J, leaving 4 bases unmatched. The CDR3 extends over 15 amino acids. Here the CDR3 DNA reads TGTGCCAGCAGCTTGGGAGCGGGGGTCACCTACGAGCAGTACTTC. As protein: CASSLGAGVTYEQYF.

The chain is built from TRBV7-2 and TRBJ1-3; the D is unclear. Germline CDR1 is SGHTA and CDR2 is FQGNSA. The CDR3 spans 14 residues. Deletions cut 0 bases from V and 2 bases from J, with 5 bases between. CDR3 DNA: TGTGCCAGCAGCTTAGCGACCCCTGGAAACACCATATATTTT. Protein: CASSLATPGNTIYF.

The gene calls are TRBV6-5 and TRBJ1-3; no definite D call. The V gene lost 8 bases and the J gene lost 4 bases, with 12 bases spanning the gap. Germline values: CDR1 MNHEY, CDR2 SVGAGI. The CDR3 covers 13 residues. CDR3 in DNA: TGTGCCAGCGTTCAGGATAGAGGAAACACCATATATTTT. As protein: CASVQDRGNTIYF.

V and J are TRBV2 and TRBJ1-3; 7 bases agree with TRBD1. V gave up 6 bases and J gave up 10 bases; unmatched junction bases: 9. This CDR3 contains 13 residues. Germline CDR1 SNHLY, CDR2 FYNNEI. CDR3 sequence: CASRADRADTIYF. CDR3 bases: TGTGCCAGCAGAGCCGACAGGGCGGATACCATATATTTT.

The V gene is TRBV5-4, the J gene TRBJ1-4, with D hard to call. The CDR3 covers 13 residues. V was shortened by 4 bases and J by 9 bases, with 13 bases between the two germline ends. Germline CDR1 SGHNT, CDR2 YYREEE (reference sequence). The CDR3 here is CASSLPSGKKLFF. DNA of the CDR3: TGTGCCAGCAGCCTCCCCTCCGGGAAAAAACTGTTTTTT.

The V call is TRBV18, the J call TRBJ2-3; D uncertain. CDR1 is KGHSH and CDR2 is LQKENI in the germline V gene. V shed 0 bases and J shed 2 bases, with 6 bases lying between them. There are 14 residues in the CDR3. The DNA of the CDR3 is TGTGCCAGCTCACCACCACAGCTCACAGATACGCAGTATTTT. It is translated as CASSPPQLTDTQYF.

The rearrangement uses TRBV25-1 and TRBJ1-4; TRBD1 might be the D (6 bases). This CDR3 is built from 13 residues. From germline, CDR1 is MGHDK and CDR2 SYGVNS. V was trimmed by 4 bases and J by 8 bases, leaving 11 bases between them. For the CDR3, the DNA is TGTGCCAGCAGTGTGCCAGGGGAGGAAAAACTGTTTTTT. It codes for CASSVPGEEKLFF.

The V and J genes are TRBV7-2 and TRBJ1-5, with unresolved D. Germline V gene sequence: CDR1 SGHTA, CDR2 FQGNSA. Trimming pared 3 bases from V and 7 bases from J, leaving 10 bases between. This CDR3 contains 13 residues. Here the CDR3 reads CASSFREEQPQHF. The CDR3 DNA reads as TGTGCCAGCAGCTTCCGGGAGGAACAGCCCCAGCATTTT.

This chain uses TRBV7-2 with TRBJ2-1; 7 nucleotides align to TRBD2. V was clipped by 5 bases and J by 2 bases; unmatched bases: 6. CDR1 and CDR2 (germline): SGHTA, FQGNSA. The CDR3 totals 15 residues. The CDR3 DNA follows: TGTGCCAGCAGCCTAGGGGCGGGGGCCTACAATGAGCAGTTCTTC. Translating gives CASSLGAGAYNEQFF.

This clone was found a few times. V is TRBV4-1 and J is TRBJ1-1; D remains ambiguous. V was pared by 2 bases and J by 2 bases, with 12 bases between. The V gene's germline CDR1 is MGHRA and CDR2 YSYEKL. There are 15 residues in the CDR3. This chain's CDR3 is CASSQSYRPNTEAFF. The CDR3 DNA sequence: TGCGCCAGCAGCCAATCGTATCGTCCAAACACTGAAGCTTTCTTT.

This chain uses TRBV9 with TRBJ1-4; possible D gene TRBD1, 6 bases. Trimming removed 1 base from V and 6 bases from J, with 10 bases in between. The germline gives CDR1 SGDLS, CDR2 YYNGEE. CDR3 length: 14 residues. The CDR3 bases are TGTGCCAGCAGCGTAAATCCAGGGGATGAAAAACTGTTTTTT. Translating gives CASSVNPGDEKLFF.

The chain carries TRBV4-3 and TRBJ2-7; the match to TRBD1 covers 9 bases. The junction had 3 bases not matched to a gene; V was cut back by 0 bases and J by 6 bases. This CDR3 contains 14 residues. Per the germline V gene, CDR1 is LGHNA and CDR2 is YSLEER. The CDR3 loop is CASSQDGTGLEQYF. CDR3 sequence (DNA): TGCGCCAGCAGCCAAGATGGGACAGGGCTCGAGCAGTACTTC.

This chain joins TRBV15 and TRBJ1-5; a possible D gene is TRBD1 (6 bases). CDR1 and CDR2 from the germline V gene are LNHNV and YYDKDF (reference sequence). The CDR3 spans 14 residues. Deletions cut 8 bases from V and 3 bases from J, with 14 bases between. CDR3 nucleotides: TGTGCCACCCATGGCGGGGGGCTCAATCAGCCCCAGCATTTT. Protein product: CATHGGGLNQPQHF.

The chain couples TRBV6-2 or TRBV6-3 to TRBJ1-1; the match to TRBD1 covers 9 bases. The CDR3 loop spans 16 amino acids. Germline V gene data show CDR1 as MNHEY and CDR2 as SVGEGT. The junction had 4 bases not matched to a gene; V was cut back by 0 bases and J by 2 bases. As DNA, the CDR3 is TGTGCCAGCAGTTACTCCCGGACAGGGGTCAACACTGAAGCTTTCTTT. Translation: CASSYSRTGVNTEAFF.

V is TRBV6-5 and J is TRBJ2-3; a weak D match, TRBD2 (6 bases). The V end lost 6 bases, the J end lost 6 bases, and 10 bases lay between the germline ends. Per the germline V gene, CDR1 is MNHEY and CDR2 is SVGAGI. CDR3 size: 12 residues. This CDR3 is CASSRAGDTQYF. As DNA, the CDR3 is TGTGCCAGCAGCCGCGCGGGGGATACGCAGTATTTT.

The chain couples TRBV19 to TRBJ2-1, with D perhaps TRBD1 (5 bases). From germline, CDR1 is LNHDA and CDR2 SQIVND (reference sequence). The V gene lost 9 bases and the J gene lost 16 bases, with 22 bases spanning the gap. The CDR3 spans 12 residues. Here the CDR3 reads CASKDKTVGIFF. The CDR3 DNA reads as TGTGCCAGCAAGGATAAGACAGTTGGGATATTCTTC.

The chain links TRBV19 to TRBJ1-6; D ambiguous. The CDR3 length is 16 residues. Germline V gene lookup returns CDR1 LNHDA and CDR2 SQIVND (reference sequence). V was shortened by 3 bases and J by 4 bases, with 13 bases between the two germline ends. CDR3 coding DNA: TGTGCCAGTAGTATTGGAACAGACTGGTATAATTCACCCCTCCACTTT. Its protein is CASSIGTDWYNSPLHF.